This T cell receptor beta chain was obtained from a study of Ad26.COV2.S vaccination and SARS-CoV-2 variants. Study findings and constraints: In TCR breadth and depth analyses, total T cell responses may have been underestimated.

Comment on this clone: Antigen specificity is unknown.

Clones were read by immunoSEQ multiplex PCR, and TCRdb kept only the in-frame ones, dropping some. The sample gives about 350,000 clones, approximately 90% of which show up once; roughly 3.9% is in the top ten. The V gene lost 4 bases and the J gene lost 5 bases, with 20 bases spanning the gap. Germline values: CDR1 LGHDT, CDR2 YNNKEL (reference sequence). The CDR3 length is 16 residues. The specimen was peripheral blood, collected after recovery from COVID-19. The chain carries TRBV3-1 (or the pseudogene TRBV3-2) and TRBJ2-5, with D perhaps being TRBD1 or TRBD2 (6 bases each). The TCR comes from a human donor who had recovered from COVID-19. The CDR3 is CASSLRTWVGGETQYF. In DNA, the CDR3 is TGTGCCAGCAGCCTCAGGACATGGGTGGGGGGCGAGACCCAGTACTTC.